The sequence of this T cell receptor beta chain was determined in a study of identical twins. Broader study findings: Modelling approaches yielded underestimates of out-of-frame TCR alpha sharing between monozygotic twins. Zero-insertion analyses were open to partial confounding by invariant MAIT and iNKT cells. Fewer insertions characterized abundant cord blood beta clonotypes, whereas memory repertoires showed none.

TCRdb fed the 5' RACE reads into MiXCR, producing one record per CDR3 protein. The repertoire holds roughly 540,000 distinct CDR3 sequences, with about 20% as singletons. This clonotype was recorded many times. Its antigen is not known. The CDR3 consists of 18 residues. CDR1 and CDR2 from the germline V gene are SGHAT and FQNNGV. Trimming cost V 6 bases and J 2 bases; bases outside gene matches: 14. This sample was shared with a second study, whose subject was T cells expressing NK-cell markers. That investigation notes: Dominant NKG2C+ clonotypes were found to form 1.0-7.0% of CD8+ T cells in a handful of donors.

This sequence was found in a woman aged 18-35 years in good health. The gene calls are TRBV11-2 and TRBJ2-5, with 11 bases matching TRBD2. Sequenced: CD4+ T cells sorted from blood. CDR3 loop: CASRALVSGGANQETQYF. The CDR3, as DNA: TGTGCCAGCAGAGCACTTGTTAGCGGGGGGGCGAATCAAGAGACCCAGTACTTC.